This T cell receptor (beta chain) was captured in a study of CD8 T cells in Susac syndrome. RNA totalling roughly 0.45 to 1 ug underwent reverse transcription with random hexamers. In TCRdb, the immunoSEQ multiplex PCR reads were re-called with MiXCR into one record per CDR3 protein. The sample includes about 190,000 distinct CDR3 sequences, around 95% of them seen just once. The CDR3 is 14 residues long. Trimming cost V 2 bases and J 4 bases; bases outside gene matches: 6. The germline V gene encodes CDR1 DFQATT and CDR2 SNEGSKA (reference sequence). The source of this sequence is a human donor with Susac syndrome. The chain couples TRBV20-1 to TRBJ2-5, with 8 bases identical to TRBD2. Sequenced sample: CD4+ T cells from PBMCs. CDR3 sequence reads: CSARTTSGRETQYF. The CDR3 region has the DNA TGCAGTGCTAGAACCACTAGCGGAAGAGAGACCCAGTACTTC.